Below are 24 T cell receptor beta chains sequenced from a single sample in a study of OX40 agonist ivuxolimab in advanced cancers. Sequenced by immunoSEQ multiplex PCR; TCRdb stores in-frame clones only, minus some. The sample lists some 99,000 clones, approximately 80% occurring once. The sequences come from CD4+ or CD8+ T cells sorted from blood, collected in a trial of the OX40 agonist ivuxolimab. The receptors derive from an adult with an advanced solid tumor such as melanoma, head and neck, liver or kidney cancer.

The rearrangement uses TRBV27 and TRBJ2-5, with a weak D call TRBD2 (7 bases). Germline CDR1 MNHEY, CDR2 SMNVEV (reference sequence). The length of the CDR3 is 16 residues. The V gene lost 8 bases and the J gene lost 3 bases, with 22 bases spanning the gap. The CDR3 is CASPFPAGAGEETQYF. The DNA for the CDR3 is TGTGCCAGCCCGTTTCCAGCAGGGGCGGGGGAAGAGACCCAGTACTTC.

The rearrangement uses TRBV27 and TRBJ2-3; 9 nucleotides align to TRBD1. Germline V lookup: CDR1 MNHEY, CDR2 SMNVEV (reference sequence). CDR3 length: 15 residues. Trimming at V came to 6 bases and at J to 3 bases, leaving 7 bases not matched to a gene. CDR3 bases: TGTGCCAGCAGGACGGGCGGACAGGGGACAGATACGCAGTATTTT. Amino acids: CASRTGGQGTDTQYF.

The chain couples TRBV5-4 to TRBJ2-5; 8 nucleotides agree with TRBD2. The ends lost 0 bases at V and 5 bases at J; junction bases unmatched: 3. The CDR3 covers 14 residues. CDR1 and CDR2 (germline): SGHNT, YYREEE (reference sequence). DNA for the CDR3: TGTGCCAGCAGCTTGGACGGCGGGGGGGAGACCCAGTACTTC. This codes for CASSLDGGGETQYF.

This chain joins TRBV4-3 and TRBJ1-4; TRBD1 agrees at 10 bases. This CDR3 has 15 amino acids. Trimming removed 2 bases from V and 8 bases from J; junction bases left unmatched: 5. Germline CDR1 LGHNA, CDR2 YSLEER. This CDR3 is CASSQPGTGEEKLFF. Here the CDR3 DNA reads TGCGCCAGCAGCCAACCCGGGACAGGGGAAGAAAAACTGTTTTTT.

The J gene is TRBJ1-4, the V gene TRBV5-5; D remains unclear. With 4 bases removed from V and 0 bases from J, the gap between germline ends came to 10 bases. Germline V gene lookup returns CDR1 SGHKS and CDR2 YYEKEE (reference sequence). The CDR3 extends over 15 amino acids. CDR3 DNA sequence: TGTGCCAGCAGCCCATGGGGAGCAACTAATGAAAAACTGTTTTTT. Amino acid sequence: CASSPWGATNEKLFF.

This clone was counted a few times. This chain joins TRBV7-3 and TRBJ1-2; D remains unclear. V was shortened by 2 bases and J by 5 bases, with 15 bases between the two germline ends. Germline lookup yields CDR1 SGHTA and CDR2 FQGTGA. The CDR3 length is 15 residues. The CDR3 DNA reads as TGTGCCAGCAGCTTAGAGGGTTCTATGGGATATGGCTACACCTTC. As protein: CASSLEGSMGYGYTF.

This clone appeared a single time. The chain links TRBV28 to TRBJ1-2; D is possibly TRBD1 (6 bases). The CDR3 consists of 15 residues. The ends were cut back, 5 bases at V and 0 bases at J, with 13 bases in the middle. From germline, CDR1 is MDHEN and CDR2 SYDVKM. The CDR3, as DNA: TGTGCCAGCAGTGAAACAGGGACCTCTAACTATGGCTACACCTTC. Encoded protein: CASSETGTSNYGYTF.

The V and J genes are TRBV28 and TRBJ1-5; perhaps TRBD1 as D (5 bases). Trimming cost V 2 bases and J 3 bases, with 14 bases left between them. The CDR3 length is 16 residues. Germline V gives CDR1 MDHEN, CDR2 SYDVKM. In DNA, the CDR3 is TGTGCCAGCAGTTTAACGGCAGGGTGGAACAATCAGCCCCAGCATTTT. Translated: CASSLTAGWNNQPQHF.

J is TRBJ1-2 and V is TRBV6-6; D is unclear. The CDR3 covers 12 residues. V dropped 6 bases and J dropped 7 bases, with 12 bases sitting between them. The germline V gene has CDR1 MNHNY and CDR2 SVGAGI (reference sequence). CDR3 residues: CASSPSLGGYTF. The CDR3, as DNA: TGTGCCAGCAGCCCTTCATTAGGTGGCTACACCTTC.

This clone has just a few counts. J is TRBJ1-2 and V is TRBV9; a possible D gene is TRBD1 (5 bases). V gave up 2 bases and J gave up 8 bases, with 22 bases separating them. Germline assignment: CDR1 SGDLS and CDR2 YYNGEE. CDR3 length equals 16 residues. The CDR3 protein is CASSVSGTKWRDGYTF. CDR3 DNA sequence: TGTGCCAGCAGCGTTTCCGGGACTAAGTGGAGGGACGGCTACACCTTC.

This clone was counted a single time. The chain uses TRBV18 and TRBJ2-7; no firm D call. CDR3 length: 13 residues. Trimming removed 6 bases from V and 4 bases from J, with 13 bases in between. CDR1 and CDR2 from the germline V gene are KGHSH and LQKENI. The CDR3 DNA is TGTGCCAGCTCCCTAAGTCCGGGTTACGAGCAGTACTTC. It specifies CASSLSPGYEQYF.

This rearrangement joins TRBV7-8 to TRBJ2-5; 8 bases align to TRBD1. The CDR3 is made up of 15 amino acids. After removal of 4 bases from V and 3 bases from J, the junction contained 7 bases not matched to a gene. Germline V gene lookup returns CDR1 SGHVS and CDR2 FQNEAQ. The DNA for the CDR3 is TGTGCCAGCAGCTCGCCCGGGACAGGAGAAGAGACCCAGTACTTC. Protein product: CASSSPGTGEETQYF.

The gene calls are TRBV4-1 and TRBJ1-6; possible D gene TRBD1, 5 bases. Germline V CDR1 and CDR2: MGHRA, YSYEKL. V was clipped by 4 bases and J by 0 bases, with 16 bases between them. The CDR3 covers 18 residues. The chain's CDR3 is CASSPGGGVSSYNSPLHF. The CDR3, as DNA: TGCGCCAGCAGCCCCGGCGGGGGGGTAAGCTCCTATAATTCACCCCTCCACTTT.

This clone has just one count. The chain carries TRBV6-6 and TRBJ1-5; no reliable D call. V dropped 2 bases and J dropped 1 base, with 6 bases sitting between them. The CDR3 runs 14 residues. Germline assignment: CDR1 MNHNY and CDR2 SVGAGI (reference sequence). CDR3 sequence (DNA): TGTGCCAGCAGTTACCCAGGAAGCAATCAGCCCCAGCATTTT. It is translated as CASSYPGSNQPQHF.

The chain employs TRBV6-5 and TRBJ2-6; possibly TRBD1 for D (5 bases). The germline V gene encodes CDR1 MNHEY and CDR2 SVGAGI. The CDR3 sequence is 15 residues long. V dropped 2 bases and J dropped 2 bases, with 7 bases sitting between them. CDR3 nucleotide sequence: TGTGCCAGCAGTTACGAAGGGGCTGGGGCCAACGTCCTGACTTTC. As protein: CASSYEGAGANVLTF.

The rearrangement uses TRBV6-1 and TRBJ2-1; D is ambiguous. The CDR3 length is 11 residues. Germline V gives CDR1 MNHNS, CDR2 SASEGT. Trimming took off 6 bases at V and 5 bases at J, with 5 bases between the two ends. The DNA of the CDR3 is TGTGCCAGCAGAGCCAACAATGAGCAGTTCTTC. Encoded protein: CASRANNEQFF.

This chain uses TRBV6-6 with TRBJ2-1; no reliable D call. V gave up 2 bases and J gave up 6 bases, with 8 bases separating them. Germline lookup yields CDR1 MNHNY and CDR2 SVGAGI (reference sequence). This CDR3 is 13 amino acids long. The CDR3 spells CASSYGQPNEQFF. The CDR3 region has the DNA TGTGCCAGCAGTTACGGTCAGCCCAATGAGCAGTTCTTC.

This chain connects TRBV10-1 to TRBJ2-1; D may be TRBD1 (6 bases). V gave up 5 bases and J gave up 4 bases, with 9 bases separating them. In germline, CDR1 is WNHNN, CDR2 SYGVQD (reference sequence). The CDR3 runs to 13 residues. In nucleotides, the CDR3 is TGCGCCAGCAGTACAGGGCCGTACAATGAGCAGTTCTTC. Amino acids: CASSTGPYNEQFF.

The chain has TRBV18 and TRBJ1-5; D possibly corresponds to TRBD1 (6 bases). V was clipped by 2 bases and J by 5 bases, with 13 bases between them. The CDR3 has 15 amino acids. Germline V gene lookup returns CDR1 KGHSH and CDR2 LQKENI. As DNA, the CDR3 is TGTGCCAGCTCACCAGGCCCAGGGGACCATCAGCCCCAGCATTTT. Protein sequence: CASSPGPGDHQPQHF.

The chain combines TRBV19 with TRBJ1-1; perhaps TRBD1 as D (5 bases). Trimming shortened V by 8 bases and J by 1 base, and 17 bases separated the two germline ends. CDR1 LNHDA and CDR2 SQIVND come from the germline V gene (reference sequence). The CDR3 extends over 15 amino acids. The chain's CDR3 is CASARTRVGNTEAFF. The CDR3 coding sequence is TGTGCCAGTGCCCGAACCAGGGTAGGGAACACTGAAGCTTTCTTT.

For this clone: This sample also contains other DNA sequences that code for the same CDR3. This chain uses TRBV11-2 with TRBJ2-5, with TRBD2 matching 7 bases. With 0 bases clipped from V and 4 bases from J, the junction kept 2 bases outside the gene matches. Looked up from germline, CDR1 is SGHAT and CDR2 is FQNNGV. CDR3 length: 14 residues. CDR3 sequence: CASSLDPGGETQYF. The CDR3 DNA reads as TGTGCCAGCAGCTTAGATCCGGGGGGAGAGACCCAGTACTTC. The whole variable domain, filled in from reference TRBV11-2 and TRBJ2-5, reads EAGVAQSPRYKIIEKRQSVAFWCNPISGHATLYWYQQILGQGPKLLIQFQNNGVVDDSQLPKDRFSAERLKGVDSTLKIQPAKLEDSAVYLCASSLDPGGETQYFGPGTRLLVL.

The chain joins TRBV5-1 to TRBJ2-5, with D uncertain. Germline V CDR1 and CDR2: SGHRS, YFSETQ. The germline V and J ends were trimmed by 3 bases and 1 base, with 1 base remaining between them. The CDR3 is 11 amino acids. CDR3: CASSSQETQYF. The CDR3 nucleotides are TGCGCCAGCAGCTCCCAAGAGACCCAGTACTTC.

The rearrangement uses TRBV7-2 and TRBJ2-5; perhaps D is TRBD1 or TRBD2 (5 bases each). Germline V gene data show CDR1 as SGHTA and CDR2 as FQGNSA. The CDR3 spans 15 residues. Deletions cut 2 bases from V and 2 bases from J, with 12 bases between. The CDR3 nucleotides are TGTGCCAGCAGCTTATCGGGGACGAAGCAAGAGACCCAGTACTTC. Amino acids: CASSLSGTKQETQYF.

V and J are TRBV5-1 and TRBJ2-1; either TRBD1 or TRBD2 may supply D (5 bases each). Germline V lookup: CDR1 SGHRS, CDR2 YFSETQ. The V end was cut by 4 bases, the J end by 8 bases, with 16 bases between. The CDR3 has 14 residues. The CDR3 here is CASSTQGTADEQFF. As DNA, the CDR3 is TGCGCCAGCAGCACCCAAGGGACCGCCGATGAGCAGTTCTTC. Full variable domain (missing parts from reference TRBV5-1 and TRBJ2-1): KAGVTQTPRYLIKTRGQQVTLSCSPISGHRSVSWYQQTPGQGLQFLFEYFSETQRNKGNFPGRFSGRQFSNSRSEMNVSTLELGDSALYLCASSTQGTADEQFFGPGTRLTVL.